This T cell receptor beta chain is from a study of tumor-infiltrating lymphocytes in primary liver carcinoma. The wider study: The study enrolled male and female patients aged 30 to 69 years.

The authors made TCR beta cDNA from roughly 480 ng total RNA with a constant-region primer. Libraries of TCR beta came from three nested multiplex PCR rounds with slightly modified ARM-PCR. PCR rounds one and two used TRBV1-TRBV30 forward primers with a C-beta reverse primer for roughly 10 cycles each. TCRdb reanalysed the multiplex PCR reads using MiXCR and keeps one entry per CDR3 protein. The profile covers about 78,000 distinct CDR3 sequences, with about 72% appearing a single time and 28% taken by the ten largest. Unsorted bulk tissue (roughly 17-33 mg) underwent RNA and DNA co-extraction. For each tumor, five separate regions were sampled. This CDR3 contains 15 residues. The germline V gene has CDR1 SGHDN and CDR2 FVKESK. As for this clonotype: A much larger clone is a single base away; this may be a read error.

This receptor was obtained from a man aged 40-50 years with primary liver carcinoma and hepatitis B virus infection. The gene calls are TRBV14 and TRBJ2-7; D may match TRBD1 or TRBD2 (6 bases each). Sequencing was performed on liver tumor tissue from sampling region 4. Subset of the sample: tumor region T4, right-lateral pole. For the CDR3, the DNA is TGTGCCAGCTGCCAAGACCCCCTCCGGGGGCACGAGCAGTACTTC. Protein: CASCQDPLRGHEQYF.